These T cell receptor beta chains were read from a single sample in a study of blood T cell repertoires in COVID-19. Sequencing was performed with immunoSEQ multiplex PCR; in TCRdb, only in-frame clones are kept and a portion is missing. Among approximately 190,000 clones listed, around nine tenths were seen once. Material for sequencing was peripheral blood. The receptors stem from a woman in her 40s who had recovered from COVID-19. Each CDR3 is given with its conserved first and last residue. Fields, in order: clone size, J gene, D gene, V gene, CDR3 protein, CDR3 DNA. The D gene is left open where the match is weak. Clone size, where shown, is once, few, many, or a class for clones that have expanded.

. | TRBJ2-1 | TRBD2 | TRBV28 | CASSLRTSGRAEWFF | TGTGCCAGCAGCCTGAGGACTAGCGGGAGAGCCGAGTGGTTCTTC
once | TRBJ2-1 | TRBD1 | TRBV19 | CASSIGIRTGVSKGYRQFF | TGTGCCAGTAGTATCGGGATCCGGACAGGGGTCAGCAAGGGGTATCGGCAGTTCTTC
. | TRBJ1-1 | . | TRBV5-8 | CATVGGRFWTEAFF | TGTGCCACCGTCGGGGGGCGGTTTTGGACTGAAGCTTTCTTT
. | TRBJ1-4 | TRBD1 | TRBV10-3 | CAISEGPGQGGEKLFF | TGTGCCATCAGTGAAGGGCCGGGACAGGGAGGAGAAAAACTGTTTTTT
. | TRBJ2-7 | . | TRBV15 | CATSSSVEQYF | TGTGCCACCAGCAGTAGTGTCGAGCAGTACTTC
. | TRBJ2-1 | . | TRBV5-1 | CASSLQPRSGNNEQFF | TGCGCCAGCAGCTTGCAACCTCGTAGCGGCAACAATGAGCAGTTCTTC
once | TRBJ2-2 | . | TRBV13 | CASSFGALNTGELFF | TGTGCCAGCAGCTTTGGGGCGCTGAACACCGGGGAGCTGTTTTTT
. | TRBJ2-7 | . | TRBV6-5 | CASSYGGGGSPYEQYF | TGTGCCAGCAGTTACGGTGGGGGGGGCTCTCCCTACGAGCAGTACTTC
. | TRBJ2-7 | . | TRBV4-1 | CASSQEGHSYEQYF | TGCGCCAGCAGCCAAGAGGGCCATTCCTACGAGCAGTACTTC
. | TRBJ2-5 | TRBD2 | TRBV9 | CASSGGGLGEKTQYF | TGTGCCAGCAGTGGCGGTGGACTAGGGGAAAAGACCCAGTACTTC
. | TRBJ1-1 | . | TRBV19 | CASEAGRYTEAFF | TGTGCCAGTGAGGCGGGGAGGTACACTGAAGCTTTCTTT
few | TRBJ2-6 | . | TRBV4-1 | CASIGDSNPGANVLTF | TGCGCCAGCATCGGGGACTCTAACCCTGGGGCCAACGTCCTGACTTTC
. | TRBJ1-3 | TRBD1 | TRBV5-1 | CASSGTEGNTIYF | TGCGCCAGCAGCGGGACAGAGGGGAACACCATATATTTT
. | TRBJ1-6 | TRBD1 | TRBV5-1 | CASSSEQGKTGSPLHF | TGCGCCAGCAGCTCGGAACAGGGGAAAACCGGTTCACCCCTCCACTTT
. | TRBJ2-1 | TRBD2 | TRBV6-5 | CASSSHTSGYNEQFF | TGTGCCAGCAGTTCTCACACTAGCGGCTACAATGAGCAGTTCTTC
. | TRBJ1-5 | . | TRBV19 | CASNPDRNSNQPQHF | TGTGCCAGTAACCCTGACAGAAATAGCAATCAGCCCCAGCATTTT
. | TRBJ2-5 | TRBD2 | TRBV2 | CASSNLAGETQYF | TGTGCCAGCAGTAATCTAGCGGGAGAGACCCAGTACTTC
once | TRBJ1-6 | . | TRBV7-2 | CASSLAGVGSPLHF | TGTGCCAGCAGCTTAGCAGGGGTCGGTTCACCCCTCCACTTT
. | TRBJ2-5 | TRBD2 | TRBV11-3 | CASSPGLAGDQETQYF | TGTGCCAGCAGCCCCGGACTAGCGGGAGACCAAGAGACCCAGTACTTC
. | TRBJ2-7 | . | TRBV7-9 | CASSFSGGEQYF | TGTGCCAGCAGCTTTAGCGGAGGCGAGCAGTACTTC
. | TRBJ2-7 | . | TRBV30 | CAWSRSGEQYF | TGTGCCTGGAGCCGATCGGGAGAGCAGTACTTC
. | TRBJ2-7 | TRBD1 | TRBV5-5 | CASSLNQGAQIGEQYF | TGTGCCAGCAGCTTGAATCAGGGGGCGCAGATCGGCGAGCAGTACTTC
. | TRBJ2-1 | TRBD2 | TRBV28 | CASSSQGLAGGEQFF | TGTGCCAGCAGTTCTCAGGGACTAGCGGGGGGTGAGCAGTTCTTC
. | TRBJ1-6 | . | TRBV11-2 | CASREWLRDSPLHF | TGTGCCAGCAGAGAGTGGCTTCGGGATTCACCCCTCCACTTT
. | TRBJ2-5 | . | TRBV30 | CAWTRMSQETQYF | TGTGCCTGGACGAGGATGAGTCAAGAGACCCAGTACTTC
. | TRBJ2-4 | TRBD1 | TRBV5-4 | CASSSSRDRVDIQYF | TGTGCCAGCAGCTCGTCCCGGGACAGGGTAGACATTCAGTACTTC
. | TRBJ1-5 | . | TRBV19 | CASSMRHTSNQPQHF | TGTGCCAGTAGTATGCGACATACTAGCAATCAGCCCCAGCATTTT
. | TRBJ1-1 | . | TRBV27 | CASKPLQGSLSEAFF | TGTGCCAGCAAGCCTTTACAGGGCTCCCTATCTGAAGCTTTCTTT
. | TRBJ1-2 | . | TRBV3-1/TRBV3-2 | CASSQSASDYTF | TGTGCCAGCAGCCAAAGCGCTTCGGACTACACCTTC
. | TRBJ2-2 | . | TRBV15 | CATSNHAGTGELFF | TGTGCCACCAGCAATCACGCGGGCACCGGGGAGCTGTTTTTT
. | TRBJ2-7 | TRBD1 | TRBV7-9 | CASSPDRAYEQYF | TGTGCCAGCAGCCCAGACAGGGCTTACGAGCAGTACTTC
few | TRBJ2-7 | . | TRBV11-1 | CASSLAGREQYF | TGTGCCAGCAGCTTAGCGGGGCGCGAGCAGTACTTC
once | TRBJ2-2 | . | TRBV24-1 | CATCSAASGELFF | TGTGCCACCTGTTCAGCGGCCTCCGGGGAGCTGTTTTTT
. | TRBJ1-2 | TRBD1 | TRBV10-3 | CAISAGTASYGYTF | TGTGCCATCAGTGCCGGGACAGCATCCTATGGCTACACCTTC
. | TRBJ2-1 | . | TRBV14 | CASSQAPEGNYNEQFF | TGTGCCAGCAGCCAAGCCCCGGAGGGAAACTACAATGAGCAGTTCTTC
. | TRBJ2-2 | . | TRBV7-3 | CASSSGAGLGTGELFF | TGTGCCAGCAGCTCAGGCGCGGGGTTGGGTACCGGGGAGCTGTTTTTT
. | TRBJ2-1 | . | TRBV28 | CASSLTGTSYNEQFF | TGTGCCAGCAGTTTAACGGGGACTTCCTACAATGAGCAGTTCTTC
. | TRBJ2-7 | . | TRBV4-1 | CASSQDIGGLYEQYF | TGCGCCAGCAGCCAAGATATCGGGGGGCTCTACGAGCAGTACTTC
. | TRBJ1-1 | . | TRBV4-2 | CASSRGSNTEAFF | TGTGCCAGCAGCCGGGGCTCGAACACTGAAGCTTTCTTT
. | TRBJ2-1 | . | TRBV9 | CASSTSTQHNEQFF | TGTGCCAGCAGCACCTCGACTCAACACAATGAGCAGTTCTTC
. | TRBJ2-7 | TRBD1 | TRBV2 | CASSGQGKEQYF | TGTGCCAGCAGTGGACAGGGGAAAGAGCAGTACTTC
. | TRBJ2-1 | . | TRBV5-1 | CASSLIIQPGSYNEQFF | TGCGCCAGCAGCTTGATTATCCAGCCGGGCTCCTACAATGAGCAGTTCTTC
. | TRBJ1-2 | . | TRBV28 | CASSFDYGYTF | TGTGCCAGCAGTTTCGACTATGGCTACACCTTC
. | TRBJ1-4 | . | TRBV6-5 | CASSRGVVPEKLFF | TGTGCCAGCAGTCGGGGGGTAGTTCCGGAAAAACTGTTTTTT
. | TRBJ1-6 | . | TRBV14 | CASSRGGSYNSPLHF | TGTGCCAGCAGCCGAGGAGGCTCCTATAATTCACCCCTCCACTTT
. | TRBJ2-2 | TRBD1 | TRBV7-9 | CASIPGQGPGELFF | TGTGCCAGCATTCCGGGACAGGGGCCCGGGGAGCTGTTTTTT
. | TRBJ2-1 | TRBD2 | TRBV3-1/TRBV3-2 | CASSLSGSPPPGDEQFF | TGTGCCAGCAGCCTAAGCGGGAGCCCACCCCCCGGGGATGAGCAGTTCTTC
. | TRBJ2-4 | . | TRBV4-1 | CASSQDFRENIQYF | TGCGCCAGCAGCCAAGATTTTCGGGAAAACATTCAGTACTTC
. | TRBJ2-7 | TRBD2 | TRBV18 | CASSLAGLAGEQYF | TGTGCCAGCTCACTTGCGGGACTAGCGGGCGAGCAGTACTTC
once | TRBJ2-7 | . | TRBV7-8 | CASNPTEGLYEQYF | TGTGCCAGCAACCCTACCGAGGGTCTCTACGAGCAGTACTTC
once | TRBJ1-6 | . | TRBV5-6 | CASSLVTGPRALHF | TGTGCCAGCAGCTTGGTAACAGGCCCTAGGGCCCTCCACTTT
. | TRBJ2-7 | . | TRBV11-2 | CASSLGGGNYEQYF | TGTGCCAGCAGCTTAGGGGGAGGAAACTACGAGCAGTACTTC
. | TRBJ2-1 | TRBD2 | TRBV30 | CAWSLGLAGANEQFF | TGTGCCTGGAGTCTGGGACTAGCGGGAGCCAATGAGCAGTTCTTC
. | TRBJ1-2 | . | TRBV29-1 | CSVGQGGSGHGYTF | TGCAGCGTTGGGCAGGGAGGATCCGGTCATGGCTACACCTTC
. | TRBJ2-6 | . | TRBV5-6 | CASSLYGRALGGANVLTF | TGTGCCAGCAGCTTGTATGGCAGGGCCCTGGGGGGGGCCAACGTCCTGACTTTC
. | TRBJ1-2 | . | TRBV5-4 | CASSLAGGTNYGYTF | TGTGCCAGCAGCTTGGCCGGGGGGACTAACTATGGCTACACCTTC